The 21 T cell receptor beta chains below all came from one sample that was sequenced in a study of glioma-infiltrating T cells after dendritic cell vaccination. The method was immunoSEQ multiplex PCR; TCRdb's version includes in-frame clones alone and lacks a portion of them. Among 90,000 or so clones, 85% were seen once, and the ten largest hold 2.5% to 3%. The sample was blood, taken before dendritic cell vaccination. These receptors originate from a human donor with glioblastoma.

This clone was counted between two and nine times. The chain is built from TRBV19 and TRBJ1-2; 7 bases agree with TRBD1. This CDR3 has 14 amino acids. V shed 5 bases and J 4 bases; nucleotides not matched to a gene: 7. The germline V gene encodes CDR1 LNHDA and CDR2 SQIVND (reference sequence). The CDR3 sequence: CASSGTGEVYGYTF. For the CDR3, the DNA is TGTGCCAGTAGTGGTACAGGGGAAGTCTATGGCTACACCTTC.

The chain carries TRBV28 and TRBJ1-4; D might be TRBD1 (6 bases). Germline V lookup: CDR1 MDHEN, CDR2 SYDVKM. V lost 10 bases, J lost 8 bases, and 17 bases lay in between. CDR3 length: 13 residues. Written as DNA, the CDR3 is TGTGCCACCGGAGGGGGGGCGTGGGAAAAACTGTTTTTT. Protein: CATGGGAWEKLFF.

The chain couples TRBV6-5 to TRBJ1-4, with D perhaps matching TRBD1 (5 bases). This CDR3 spans 14 amino acids. The germline CDR1 and CDR2 sequences are MNHEY and SVGAGI. Trimming pared 3 bases from V and 7 bases from J, leaving 12 bases between. The DNA for the CDR3 is TGTGCCAGCAGTTATAGGGGAATGGGTGAAAAACTGTTTTTT. Protein product: CASSYRGMGEKLFF.

CDR3 nucleotide sequence: TGTGCCACCAGCAGGGACAGGCCCTCAGATCGAGCTTTCTTT. Its translation is CATSRDRPSDRAFF. This chain uses TRBV15 with TRBJ1-1; 7 positions agree with TRBD1. The V gene's germline CDR1 is LNHNV and CDR2 YYDKDF (reference sequence). The J segment lost 10 bases and the V segment lost 3 bases, leaving 11 bases of the junction unmatched. This CDR3 is 14 amino acids long.

The rearrangement joins TRBV5-1 to TRBJ1-2, with a weak D call TRBD1 (6 bases). The germline gives CDR1 SGHRS, CDR2 YFSETQ. CDR3 length: 15 residues. V was cut by 0 bases and J by 1 base, with 10 bases left in between. DNA for the CDR3: TGCGCCAGCAGCTTGGATTGGACAGATAACTATGGCTACACCTTC. Residues: CASSLDWTDNYGYTF.

The genes are TRBV4-2 and TRBJ2-3; 11 positions match TRBD2. The length of the CDR3 is 16 residues. The V gene end was trimmed by 3 bases and the J gene end by 5 bases; junction bases not matched to a gene: 7. The germline V gene encodes CDR1 LGHNA and CDR2 YNFKEQ. CDR3 residues: CASSHMKTSGRDTQYF. The CDR3 region has the DNA TGTGCCAGCAGCCACATGAAAACTAGCGGGAGAGATACGCAGTATTTT.

The V and J genes are TRBV10-3 and TRBJ2-1, with a tentative D call TRBD1 (6 bases). The germline V and J ends were trimmed by 2 bases and 12 bases, with 11 bases remaining between them. Germline CDR1 reads ENHRY; CDR2 reads SYGVKD. The CDR3 is 12 amino acids. The CDR3 nucleotides are TGTGCCATCAGTGAGGTGGACAGAGGGCAGTTCTTC. Residues: CAISEVDRGQFF.

This chain uses TRBV7-8 with TRBJ2-1; 7 bases are shared with TRBD2. Losses at the gene ends were 5 bases for V and 0 bases for J; bases not matched to a gene: 13. This CDR3 comprises 18 residues. Germline CDR1 SGHVS, CDR2 FQNEAQ. The CDR3 sequence: CASSTPWDYTISYNEQFF. The CDR3 DNA sequence: TGTGCCAGCAGCACCCCCTGGGACTATACCATCTCCTACAATGAGCAGTTCTTC.

The chain carries TRBV4-1 and TRBJ2-7; 9 bases map to TRBD1. The junction had 8 bases not matched to a gene; V was cut back by 0 bases and J by 2 bases. From germline, CDR1 is MGHRA and CDR2 YSYEKL. The CDR3 is made up of 17 amino acids. The CDR3 is CASSQEGRTGAPYEQYF. CDR3 nucleotides: TGCGCCAGCAGCCAAGAGGGCAGGACAGGGGCCCCCTACGAGCAGTACTTC.

In its sample, this clone was seen once. The chain joins TRBV19 to TRBJ2-7; 10 nucleotides line up with TRBD1. V dropped 9 bases and J dropped 4; count of bases not matched to a gene: 9. Germline CDR1 reads LNHDA; CDR2 reads SQIVND (reference sequence). This CDR3 is built from 14 residues. CDR3 amino acids: CASRKTGGVYEQYF. The CDR3 DNA sequence: TGTGCCAGCAGGAAGACAGGGGGCGTTTACGAGCAGTACTTC.

This chain uses TRBV9 with TRBJ2-6; a possible D gene is TRBD1 (6 bases). This CDR3 comprises 15 residues. Trimming took off 2 bases at V and 9 bases at J, with 15 bases between the two ends. Germline loops: CDR1 SGDLS, CDR2 YYNGEE. The CDR3 loop reads CASSVRGESVNVLTF. The CDR3 DNA follows: TGTGCCAGCAGCGTCAGGGGAGAGTCGGTCAACGTCCTGACTTTC.

The chain joins TRBV27 to TRBJ2-5; 7 bases fit TRBD1. Germline CDR1 and CDR2: MNHEY and SMNVEV (reference sequence). Losses at the gene ends were 5 bases for V and 5 bases for J; bases not matched to a gene: 5. The length of the CDR3 is 13 residues. As DNA, the CDR3 is TGTGCCAGCAGTGTGACAGGGCGGGAGACCCAGTACTTC. It specifies CASSVTGRETQYF.

The V gene is TRBV7-2, the J gene TRBJ2-5, with D possibly being TRBD2 (5 bases). The CDR3 has 15 residues. CDR1 and CDR2 (germline): SGHTA, FQGNSA. V shed 2 bases and J shed 7 bases, with 17 bases lying between them. The CDR3 region is CASSLQYGVGGTQYF. Written as DNA, the CDR3 is TGTGCCAGCAGCTTACAGTACGGGGTAGGAGGGACCCAGTACTTC. The variable domain in full, completed from reference TRBV7-2 and TRBJ2-5, reads GAGVSQSPSNKVTEKGKDVELRCDPISGHTALYWYRQSLGQGLEFLIYFQGNSAPDKSGLPSDRFSAERTGGSVSTLTIQRTQQEDSAVYLCASSLQYGVGGTQYFGPGTRLLVL.

This clone was detected once. The chain carries TRBV5-6 and TRBJ2-1; TRBD2 agrees at 9 bases. Germline assignment: CDR1 SGHDT and CDR2 YYEEEE. The CDR3 runs to 15 residues. V was clipped by 2 bases and J by 6 bases; unmatched bases: 6. CDR3 protein: CASSFRASGINEQFF. The CDR3 region has the DNA TGTGCCAGCAGCTTCCGGGCTAGCGGGATCAATGAGCAGTTCTTC.

CDR3 region: CASSYSSLGAENIQYF. The CDR3, as DNA: TGTGCCAGCAGTTACTCGAGTCTAGGGGCGGAAAACATTCAGTACTTC. V is TRBV6-5 and J is TRBJ2-4; D possibly corresponds to TRBD1 (5 bases). This CDR3 contains 16 residues. Germline CDR1 reads MNHEY; CDR2 reads SVGAGI. V was cut by 0 bases and J by 5 bases, with 14 bases left in between.

The chain couples TRBV2 to TRBJ2-3; weak D call: TRBD1 (6 bases). Germline loops: CDR1 SNHLY, CDR2 FYNNEI. V lost 3 bases and J 9 bases, leaving 13 bases between the germline ends. The length of the CDR3 is 13 residues. This CDR3 is CASSEWVQGTQYF. The CDR3 DNA follows: TGTGCCAGCAGTGAGTGGGTCCAGGGGACGCAGTATTTT.

V gene TRBV6-4 combines with J gene TRBJ2-1; D is uncertain. CDR3 length equals 13 residues. Germline V gene data show CDR1 as MRHNA and CDR2 as SNTAGT. Trimming removed 5 bases from V and 2 bases from J, with 7 bases in between. Here the CDR3 reads CASSTVAYNEQFF. Here the CDR3 DNA reads TGTGCCAGCAGTACAGTTGCCTACAATGAGCAGTTCTTC.

The chain uses TRBV7-2 and TRBJ1-5, with D possibly being TRBD1 (6 bases). CDR3 length equals 15 residues. V lost 5 bases and J lost 0, with 11 bases in between. Germline loops: CDR1 SGHTA, CDR2 FQGNSA. This CDR3 is CASSARTDSNQPQHF. The CDR3 region has the DNA TGTGCCAGCAGCGCCCGGACAGATAGCAATCAGCCCCAGCATTTT.

V gene TRBV5-1 combines with J gene TRBJ1-1, with D tentatively TRBD1 (5 bases). The CDR3 totals 14 residues. In germline, CDR1 is SGHRS, CDR2 YFSETQ. V was pared by 1 base and J by 6 bases, with 13 bases between. CDR3 protein: CASSLPGLGPEAFF. The CDR3 nucleotides are TGCGCCAGCAGCTTGCCAGGGTTGGGGCCTGAAGCTTTCTTT.

The count of this clone is one. The gene calls are TRBV11-3 and TRBJ2-7; TRBD2 matches 7 bases. The CDR3 sequence is 19 residues long. After removal of 0 bases from V and 0 bases from J, the junction contained 14 bases not matched to a gene. The germline V gene has CDR1 SGHNT and CDR2 YENEEA. This CDR3 is CASSLDYPERGPRSYEQYF. The CDR3, as DNA: TGTGCCAGCAGCTTAGATTATCCCGAGCGGGGACCCCGCTCCTACGAGCAGTACTTC.

This rearrangement joins TRBV5-6 to TRBJ2-7; maybe TRBD1 (8 bases). Trimming stripped 4 bases from V and 4 bases from J, with 21 bases between. Per the germline V gene, CDR1 is SGHDT and CDR2 is YYEEEE. CDR3 length: 16 residues. The CDR3: CASSGRVQGAPYEQYF. The CDR3 DNA follows: TGTGCCAGCAGCGGGAGGGTCCAGGGGGCGCCTTACGAGCAGTACTTC.